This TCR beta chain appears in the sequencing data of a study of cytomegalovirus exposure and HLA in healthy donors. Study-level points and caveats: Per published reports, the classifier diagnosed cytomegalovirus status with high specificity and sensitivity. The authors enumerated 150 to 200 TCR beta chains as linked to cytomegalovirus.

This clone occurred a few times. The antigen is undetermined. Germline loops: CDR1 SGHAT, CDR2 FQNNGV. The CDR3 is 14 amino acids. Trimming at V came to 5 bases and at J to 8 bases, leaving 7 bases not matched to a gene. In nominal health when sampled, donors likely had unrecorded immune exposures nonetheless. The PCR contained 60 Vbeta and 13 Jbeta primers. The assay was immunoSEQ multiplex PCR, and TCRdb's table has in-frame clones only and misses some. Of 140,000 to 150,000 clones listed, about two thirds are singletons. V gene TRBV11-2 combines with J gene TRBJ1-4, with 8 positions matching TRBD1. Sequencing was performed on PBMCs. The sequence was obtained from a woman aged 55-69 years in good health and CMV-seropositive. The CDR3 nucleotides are TGTGCCAGCAGCACTACAGGGGGGAGGGAAAAACTGTTTTTT. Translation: CASSTTGGREKLFF.